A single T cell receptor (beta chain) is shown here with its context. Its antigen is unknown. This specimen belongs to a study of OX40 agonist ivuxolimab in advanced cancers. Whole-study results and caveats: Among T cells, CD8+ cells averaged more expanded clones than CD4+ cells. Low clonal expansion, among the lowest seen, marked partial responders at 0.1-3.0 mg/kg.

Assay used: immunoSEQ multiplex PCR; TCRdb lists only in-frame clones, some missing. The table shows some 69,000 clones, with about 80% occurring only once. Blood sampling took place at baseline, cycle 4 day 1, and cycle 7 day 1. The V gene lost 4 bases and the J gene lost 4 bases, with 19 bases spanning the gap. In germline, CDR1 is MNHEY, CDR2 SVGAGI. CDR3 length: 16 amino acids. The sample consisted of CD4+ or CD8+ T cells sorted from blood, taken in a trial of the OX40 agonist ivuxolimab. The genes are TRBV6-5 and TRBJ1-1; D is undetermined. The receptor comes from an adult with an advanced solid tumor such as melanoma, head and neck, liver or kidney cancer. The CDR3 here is CASSSHMGRAGTEAFF. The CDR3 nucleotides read TGTGCCAGCAGTTCCCACATGGGAAGGGCTGGCACTGAAGCTTTCTTT.